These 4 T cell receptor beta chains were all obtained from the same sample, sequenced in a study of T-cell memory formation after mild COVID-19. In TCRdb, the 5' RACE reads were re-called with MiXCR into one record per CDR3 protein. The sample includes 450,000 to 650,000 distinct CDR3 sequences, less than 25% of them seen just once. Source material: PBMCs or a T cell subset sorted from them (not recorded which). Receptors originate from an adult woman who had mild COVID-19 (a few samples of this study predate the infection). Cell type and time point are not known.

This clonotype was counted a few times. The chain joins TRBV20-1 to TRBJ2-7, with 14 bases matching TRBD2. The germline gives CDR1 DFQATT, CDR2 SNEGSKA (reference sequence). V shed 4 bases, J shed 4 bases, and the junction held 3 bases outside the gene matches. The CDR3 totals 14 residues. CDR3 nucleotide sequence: TGCAGTGCTACCGGACTAGCGGGAGGTTACGAGCAGTACTTC. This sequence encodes CSATGLAGGYEQYF.

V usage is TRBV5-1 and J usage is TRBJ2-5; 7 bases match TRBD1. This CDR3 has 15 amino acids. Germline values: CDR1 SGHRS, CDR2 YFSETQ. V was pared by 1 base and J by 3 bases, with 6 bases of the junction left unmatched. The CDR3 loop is CASSLWPGTEETQYF. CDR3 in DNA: TGCGCCAGCAGCTTGTGGCCGGGGACAGAAGAGACCCAGTACTTC.

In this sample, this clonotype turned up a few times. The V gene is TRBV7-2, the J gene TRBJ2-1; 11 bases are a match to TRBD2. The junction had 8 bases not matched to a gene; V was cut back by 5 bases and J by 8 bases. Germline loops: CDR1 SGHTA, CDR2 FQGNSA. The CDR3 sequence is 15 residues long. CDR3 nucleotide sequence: TGTGCCAGCAGCCAGGGGGGACTAGCGGTGGATGAGCAGTTCTTC. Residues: CASSQGGLAVDEQFF.

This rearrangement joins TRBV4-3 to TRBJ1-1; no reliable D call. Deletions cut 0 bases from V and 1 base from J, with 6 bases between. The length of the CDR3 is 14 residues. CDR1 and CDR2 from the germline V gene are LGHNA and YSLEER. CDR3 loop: CASSQDTRNTEAFF. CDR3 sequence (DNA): TGCGCCAGCAGCCAAGATACGCGGAACACTGAAGCTTTCTTT.